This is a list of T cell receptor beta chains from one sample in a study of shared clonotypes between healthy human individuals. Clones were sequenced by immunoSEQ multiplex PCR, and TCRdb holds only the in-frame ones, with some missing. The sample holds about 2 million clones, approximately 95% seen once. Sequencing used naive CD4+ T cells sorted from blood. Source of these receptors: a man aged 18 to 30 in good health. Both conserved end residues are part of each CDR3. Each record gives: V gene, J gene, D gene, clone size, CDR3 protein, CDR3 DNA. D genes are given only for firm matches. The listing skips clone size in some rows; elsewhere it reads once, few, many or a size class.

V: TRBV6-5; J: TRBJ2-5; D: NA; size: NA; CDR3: CASRTGVSETQYF; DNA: TGTGCCAGCAGGACGGGCGTTTCAGAGACCCAGTACTTC
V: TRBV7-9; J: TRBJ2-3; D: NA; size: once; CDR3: CASTLARTDTQYF; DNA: TGTGCCAGCACCCTAGCCCGCACAGATACGCAGTATTTT
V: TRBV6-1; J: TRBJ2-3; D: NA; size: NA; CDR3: CASSEALWATSTDTQYF; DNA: TGTGCCAGCAGTGAAGCTCTCTGGGCGACTAGCACAGATACGCAGTATTTT
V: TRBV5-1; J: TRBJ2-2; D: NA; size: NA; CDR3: CASSFRSGPGELFF; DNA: TGCGCCAGCAGCTTTCGCTCGGGGCCCGGGGAGCTGTTTTTT
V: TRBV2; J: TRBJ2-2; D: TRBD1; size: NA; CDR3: CASRDRNTGELFF; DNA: TGTGCCTCCCGGGACAGAAACACCGGGGAGCTGTTTTTT
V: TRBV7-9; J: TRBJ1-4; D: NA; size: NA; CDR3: CASSLGTPTGEKLFF; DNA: TGTGCCAGCAGCTTAGGAACCCCCACCGGGGAAAAACTGTTTTTT
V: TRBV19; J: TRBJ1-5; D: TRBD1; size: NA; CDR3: CASSIYRGSNQPQHF; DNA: TGTGCCAGTAGTATTTACAGGGGTAGCAATCAGCCCCAGCATTTT
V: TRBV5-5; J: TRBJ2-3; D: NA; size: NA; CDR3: CASSLGAAGTDTQYF; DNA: TGTGCCAGCAGCTTGGGAGCGGCGGGGACAGATACGCAGTATTTT
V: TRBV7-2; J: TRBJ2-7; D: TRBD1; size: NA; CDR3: CASSLNRGYYEQYF; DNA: TGTGCCAGCAGCTTAAACAGGGGTTACTACGAGCAGTACTTC
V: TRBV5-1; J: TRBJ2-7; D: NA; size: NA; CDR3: CASSLGQQSFYEQYF; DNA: TGCGCCAGCAGCTTGGGTCAGCAATCTTTCTACGAGCAGTACTTC
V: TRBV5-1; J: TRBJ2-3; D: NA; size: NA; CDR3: CASSLEWGRDTQYF; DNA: TGCGCCAGCAGCTTGGAGTGGGGCCGCGATACGCAGTATTTT
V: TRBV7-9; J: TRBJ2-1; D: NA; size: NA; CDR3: CASSSHSIGRSYNEQFF; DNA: TGTGCCAGCAGCTCCCACTCAATTGGCCGCTCCTACAATGAGCAGTTCTTC
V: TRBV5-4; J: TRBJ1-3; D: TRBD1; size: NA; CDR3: CASSPGVGQGGNTIYF; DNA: TGTGCCAGCAGCCCCGGGGTGGGACAGGGCGGAAACACCATATATTTT
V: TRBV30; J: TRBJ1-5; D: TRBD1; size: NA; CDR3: CAWSPGQGTSRPQHF; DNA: TGTGCCTGGAGCCCGGGACAGGGCACGAGTCGTCCCCAGCATTTT
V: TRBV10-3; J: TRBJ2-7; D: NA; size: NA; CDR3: CAINWDGQYEQYF; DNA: TGTGCCATCAATTGGGACGGGCAATACGAGCAGTACTTC